This T cell receptor (beta chain) is from a study of PD-1 blockade in classical Hodgkin lymphoma. The table came from immunoSEQ multiplex PCR; TCRdb's copy has only in-frame clones and leaves some out. This table has about 40,000 clones, approximately 71% appearing once. This clone is classed as medium-sized. As yet, its antigen is unknown. All the patients suffered relapse after autologous stem cell transplantation, and brentuximab vedotin exposure differed. Overall study findings and caveats: It was CD4+ TCR diversity, not CD8+, that rose significantly by C4D1. TCR diversity at baseline was reported to be reduced in newly diagnosed patients relative to healthy donors.

The germline V gene has CDR1 MNHEY and CDR2 SMNVEV (reference sequence). This CDR3 is built from 16 residues. Trimming shortened V by 2 bases and J by 1 base, and 12 bases separated the two germline ends. This sequence originates from a human donor with classical Hodgkin lymphoma. This chain connects TRBV27 to TRBJ2-1, with a tentative D call TRBD2 (7 bases). The sample consisted of peripheral blood mononuclear cells (PBMCs), taken at baseline. CDR3 in amino acids: CASSLRGGGSYNEQFF. The CDR3 DNA reads TGTGCCAGCAGTTTAAGGGGGGGAGGTTCCTACAATGAGCAGTTCTTC.